The 30 T cell receptor beta chains reported below all come from one sample, sequenced in a study of human thymus T cells. Assay: immunoSEQ multiplex PCR; the TCRdb copy retains only in-frame clones and omits some. In the table there are 55,000 to 70,000 clones, 94% of which are singletons. The sequencing input was blood. The source of these receptors is a boy less than two years old with a congenital heart defect but otherwise immunologically healthy.

This sequence joins TRBV7-9 and TRBJ2-1; 7 bases agree with TRBD1. The CDR3 runs 14 residues. V was clipped by 3 bases and J by 5 bases; unmatched bases: 4. Germline CDR1 is SEHNR and CDR2 is FQNEAQ (reference sequence). CDR3 loop: CASSFAGGNNEQFF. CDR3 nucleotides: TGTGCCAGCAGCTTTGCAGGGGGAAACAATGAGCAGTTCTTC.

The chain links TRBV30 to TRBJ1-2; D is unresolved. This CDR3 is 15 amino acids long. The germline V gene has CDR1 GTSNPN and CDR2 SVGIG (reference sequence). The germline V and J ends were trimmed by 2 bases and 0 bases, with 13 bases remaining between them. The CDR3 loop is CAWSNGVKANYGYTF. The CDR3 DNA follows: TGTGCCTGGAGTAACGGGGTCAAAGCTAACTATGGCTACACCTTC.

V is TRBV2 and J is TRBJ1-1; D is perhaps TRBD1 (6 bases). Per germline, CDR1 SNHLY and CDR2 FYNNEI. CDR3 length: 14 residues. V was cut by 7 bases and J by 3 bases, with 15 bases left in between. This chain's CDR3 is CASTRTVYDTEAFF. The CDR3, as DNA: TGTGCCAGCACCAGGACAGTATACGACACTGAAGCTTTCTTT.

This sequence joins TRBV4-2 and TRBJ2-3, with 10 bases aligning to TRBD1. This CDR3 has 16 amino acids. Germline CDR1 is LGHNA and CDR2 is YNFKEQ. Losses at the gene ends were 0 bases for V and 4 bases for J; bases not matched to a gene: 4. CDR3 protein: CASSQEWGTGADTQYF. The CDR3 nucleotides read TGTGCCAGCAGCCAAGAATGGGGGACAGGGGCAGATACGCAGTATTTT.

This chain joins TRBV5-1 and TRBJ1-4; D not certain. Trimming took 0 bases from V and 8 from J, leaving 11 bases between them. The germline gives CDR1 SGHRS, CDR2 YFSETQ. The CDR3 has 14 amino acids. CDR3 in amino acids: CASSLGREREKLFF. As DNA, the CDR3 is TGCGCCAGCAGCTTGGGTAGGGAGAGGGAAAAACTGTTTTTT.

This chain uses TRBV7-6 with TRBJ2-1; D may be TRBD1 (6 bases). Germline V gene sequence: CDR1 SGHVS, CDR2 FNYEAQ. Trimming removed 3 bases at V and 8 bases at J, with 14 bases between. The CDR3 is made up of 14 amino acids. This CDR3 is CASSFKQGTDEQFF. The CDR3, as DNA: TGTGCCAGCAGCTTTAAACAGGGAACGGATGAGCAGTTCTTC.

This clone came up once. The genes are TRBV29-1 and TRBJ2-3; D may correspond to TRBD1 or TRBD2 (5 bases each). The V gene lost 4 bases and the J gene lost 8 bases, with 10 bases spanning the gap. The CDR3 has 11 residues. Germline lookup yields CDR1 SQVTM and CDR2 ANQGSEA. The CDR3: CSVGGKGTQYF. CDR3 in DNA: TGCAGCGTTGGGGGGAAAGGTACGCAGTATTTT.

This clone was counted only a few times. The chain recombines TRBV11-2 with TRBJ2-7; TRBD1 or TRBD2 may be the D gene (6 bases each). The V gene's germline CDR1 is SGHAT and CDR2 FQNNGV. The V end lost 6 bases, the J end lost 0 bases, and 9 bases lay between the germline ends. CDR3 size: 13 residues. The CDR3 DNA follows: TGTGCCAGCAGAGGGGGGAGCTCCTACGAGCAGTACTTC. Protein: CASRGGSSYEQYF.

This clone was detected only a few times. The chain joins TRBV10-3 to TRBJ2-7; TRBD1 agrees at 7 bases. CDR1 and CDR2 from the germline V gene are ENHRY and SYGVKD. V lost 2 bases, J lost 5 bases, and 0 bases stayed unmatched. This CDR3 spans 12 amino acids. The CDR3 sequence: CAISEDRDEQYF. As DNA, the CDR3 is TGTGCCATCAGTGAGGACAGGGACGAGCAGTACTTC.

This sequence joins TRBV7-2 and TRBJ2-7, with 9 nucleotides matching TRBD1. J was trimmed by 0 bases and V by 5 bases; bases with no gene match: 5. CDR1 and CDR2 (germline): SGHTA, FQGNSA. This CDR3 region has 15 residues. As DNA, the CDR3 is TGTGCCAGCAGCCCTACAGGGGGCTTCTCCTACGAGCAGTACTTC. This gives the protein CASSPTGGFSYEQYF.

V gene TRBV13 combines with J gene TRBJ2-3, with 8 bases that match TRBD1. Trimming removed 0 bases from V and 5 bases from J; junction bases left unmatched: 7. Germline lookup yields CDR1 PRHDT and CDR2 FYEKMQ (reference sequence). The CDR3 spans 16 residues. CDR3: CASSLGSRQGRDTQYF. The CDR3 DNA reads as TGTGCCAGCAGCTTAGGCTCCAGACAGGGGAGAGATACGCAGTATTTT.

The genes are TRBV30 and TRBJ2-5; 8 positions agree with TRBD2. V shed 3 bases, J shed 6 bases, and the junction held 6 bases outside the gene matches. The CDR3 spans 13 residues. Germline assignment: CDR1 GTSNPN and CDR2 SVGIG (reference sequence). CDR3 nucleotides: TGTGCCTGGAGCGGGGGGGCAAGAAAGACCCAGTACTTC. Residues: CAWSGGARKTQYF.

The chain links TRBV18 to TRBJ2-3; D remains ambiguous. Germline values: CDR1 KGHSH, CDR2 LQKENI. The CDR3 consists of 15 residues. Trimming left V 0 bases short and J 3 bases short, with 10 bases between. Here the CDR3 reads CASSPPALQTDTQYF. The CDR3, as DNA: TGTGCCAGCTCACCACCGGCACTACAAACAGATACGCAGTATTTT.

The chain has TRBV19 and TRBJ2-1, with a possible D match to TRBD1 (5 bases). V was trimmed by 5 bases and J by 7 bases, leaving 12 bases between them. Per germline, CDR1 LNHDA and CDR2 SQIVND (reference sequence). The CDR3 is 13 residues long. CDR3: CASSLIRGNEQFF. The CDR3 DNA follows: TGTGCCAGTAGTCTGATAAGGGGAAATGAGCAGTTCTTC.

The CDR3 spells CASSVGADSNQPQHF. The CDR3 nucleotides are TGTGCCAGCAGCGTAGGGGCAGATAGCAATCAGCCCCAGCATTTT. V usage is TRBV9 and J usage is TRBJ1-5; D unresolved. Germline CDR1 SGDLS, CDR2 YYNGEE. This CDR3 is built from 15 residues. V dropped 0 bases and J dropped 0 bases, with 7 bases sitting between them.

The J gene is TRBJ2-5, the V gene TRBV10-2; possibly TRBD2 for D (6 bases). In germline, CDR1 is WSHSY, CDR2 SAAADI. The CDR3 spans 13 residues. V lost 3 bases and J lost 4, with 9 bases in between. The CDR3 DNA sequence: TGCGCCAGCAGTGAAGTGCGGGGAGAGACCCAGTACTTC. It specifies CASSEVRGETQYF.

The chain recombines TRBV6-1 with TRBJ2-7; 9 bases map to TRBD2. The J segment lost 2 bases and the V segment lost 4 bases, leaving 0 bases of the junction unmatched. Looked up from germline, CDR1 is MNHNS and CDR2 is SASEGT. CDR3 length: 13 residues. In nucleotides, the CDR3 is TGTGCCAGCAGTGGACTAGCGGCCTACGAGCAGTACTTC. It yields the protein CASSGLAAYEQYF.

The chain uses TRBV6-1 and TRBJ2-7; possible D gene TRBD1, 6 bases. The germline V and J ends were trimmed by 1 base and 2 bases, with 6 bases remaining between them. The CDR3 covers 13 residues. Germline CDR1 reads MNHNS; CDR2 reads SASEGT. This CDR3 reads CASSEGDTYEQYF. The CDR3 DNA sequence: TGTGCCAGCAGTGAAGGGGACACCTACGAGCAGTACTTC.

The V call is TRBV10-3, the J call TRBJ1-6; D is possibly TRBD1 (5 bases). Germline V gene sequence: CDR1 ENHRY, CDR2 SYGVKD. The V end lost 4 bases, the J end lost 8 bases, and 12 bases lay between the germline ends. The CDR3 loop spans 14 amino acids. CDR3: CAISGSPGDSPLHF. The CDR3 DNA is TGTGCCATCAGTGGGTCTCCGGGGGATTCACCCCTCCACTTT.

The CDR3 DNA sequence: TGTGCCAGCAGCTTAATGGGGGGAACTGAAGCTTTCTTT. It encodes CASSLMGGTEAFF. V gene TRBV7-3 combines with J gene TRBJ1-1; D is possibly TRBD1 (5 bases). This CDR3 is built from 13 residues. The V end was cut by 1 base, the J end by 5 bases, with 8 bases between. Germline lookup yields CDR1 SGHTA and CDR2 FQGTGA.

The chain has TRBV6-4 and TRBJ2-1; 8 bases are a match to TRBD2. CDR3 length equals 14 residues. CDR1 and CDR2 from the germline V gene are MRHNA and SNTAGT. Unmatched junction bases numbered 3, after V lost 2 bases and J lost 6 bases. CDR3 DNA sequence: TGTGCCAGCAGTGACGGCGGGAGGCTCAATGAGCAGTTCTTC. It specifies CASSDGGRLNEQFF.

The chain recombines TRBV6-1 with TRBJ2-1, with D perhaps matching TRBD2 (5 bases). The CDR3 consists of 13 residues. Germline loops: CDR1 MNHNS, CDR2 SASEGT. V lost 6 bases, J lost 9 bases, and 15 bases lay in between. CDR3 bases: TGTGCCAGCAGCCCTCAAGCGGCCCGTGAGCAGTTCTTC. Residues: CASSPQAAREQFF.

V and J are TRBV2 and TRBJ2-7, with 8 positions matching TRBD2. Per the germline V gene, CDR1 is SNHLY and CDR2 is FYNNEI. The CDR3 totals 15 residues. V was clipped by 4 bases and J by 0 bases; unmatched bases: 5. In DNA, the CDR3 is TGTGCCAGCAGTGTGCTTAGCGGGATCTCCTACGAGCAGTACTTC. It specifies CASSVLSGISYEQYF.

The chain carries TRBV6-1 and TRBJ2-7; D not certain. Trimming removed 2 bases from V and 3 bases from J, with 11 bases in between. Germline CDR1 is MNHNS and CDR2 is SASEGT. This CDR3 has 14 amino acids. The CDR3 DNA follows: TGTGCCAGCAGTGAACGTGCCACGAACTACGAGCAGTACTTC. Amino acids: CASSERATNYEQYF.

The rearrangement links TRBV5-4 to TRBJ2-5, with 10 bases that match TRBD2. The CDR3 consists of 15 residues. V shed 4 bases, J shed 5 bases, and the junction held 8 bases outside the gene matches. CDR1 is SGHNT and CDR2 is YYREEE in the germline V gene (reference sequence). The CDR3 protein is CASSPLQTSGETQYF. CDR3 coding DNA: TGTGCCAGCAGCCCCCTTCAGACTAGCGGGGAGACCCAGTACTTC.

The V call is TRBV5-1, the J call TRBJ2-7; possible D gene TRBD1, 6 bases. The CDR3 loop spans 16 amino acids. In germline, CDR1 is SGHRS, CDR2 YFSETQ. V lost 0 bases to trimming and J lost 0 bases, with 13 bases between them. CDR3 protein: CASSLGGTQSSYEQYF. The CDR3 nucleotides read TGCGCCAGCAGCTTGGGAGGGACACAGAGCTCCTACGAGCAGTACTTC. Combining the CDR3 with reference TRBV5-1 and TRBJ2-7 gives the whole variable domain KAGVTQTPRYLIKTRGQQVTLSCSPISGHRSVSWYQQTPGQGLQFLFEYFSETQRNKGNFPGRFSGRQFSNSRSEMNVSTLELGDSALYLCASSLGGTQSSYEQYFGPGTRLTVT.

The rearrangement uses TRBV7-8 and TRBJ1-3; D is unclear. Deletions cut 5 bases from V and 3 bases from J, with 29 bases between. This CDR3 spans 20 amino acids. Germline V gene sequence: CDR1 SGHVS, CDR2 FQNEAQ. The CDR3 protein is CASSPLGRGGYPGFGNTIYF. The CDR3 DNA reads TGTGCCAGCAGCCCCCTTGGACGGGGAGGATACCCTGGGTTTGGAAACACCATATATTTT.

Only one count was recorded for this clone. V and J are TRBV2 and TRBJ1-3; D gene ambiguous. Germline V lookup: CDR1 SNHLY, CDR2 FYNNEI. This CDR3 region has 16 residues. Trimming took 5 bases from V and 0 from J, leaving 14 bases between them. CDR3: CASSLRQLVSGNTIYF. As DNA, the CDR3 is TGTGCCAGCAGTCTCCGGCAACTCGTCTCTGGAAACACCATATATTTT.

V and J are TRBV6-6 and TRBJ2-7, with D possibly being TRBD2 (6 bases). The length of the CDR3 is 13 residues. CDR1 is MNHNY and CDR2 is SVGAGI in the germline V gene (reference sequence). Trimming took off 7 bases at V and 0 bases at J, with 10 bases between the two ends. The CDR3 DNA is TGTGCCAGCACCCGGGGGTCCTCCTACGAGCAGTACTTC. Protein sequence: CASTRGSSYEQYF.

This clone showed up just once. This rearrangement joins TRBV5-1 to TRBJ2-7, with 10 bases matching TRBD1. CDR3 length equals 16 residues. The V gene's germline CDR1 is SGHRS and CDR2 YFSETQ. J gave up 4 bases and V 2 bases, and 9 bases lay outside the gene matches. The CDR3 region is CASSFSKTGGLYEQYF. CDR3 nucleotides: TGCGCCAGCAGCTTTTCGAAGACAGGGGGCTTATACGAGCAGTACTTC.